The subject of this entry is one T cell receptor (beta chain). Antigen unknown. Some clones are missing from TCRdb's copy, which holds only in-frame ones; the method was immunoSEQ multiplex PCR. The profile shows 1.6 million or so clones, roughly 96% of them singletons. Each donor was a Caucasian adult residing in Nashville, Tennessee. This entry belongs to a study of shared clonotypes between healthy human individuals. Notes on the study in general: The authors sampled blood alone, and tissue repertoires likely differ. A generally larger estimated richness was seen in naive subsets than in memory subsets. In contrast to clonotypes shared by all four donors, non-shared clonotypes had lower generation probabilities.

The CDR3 extends over 14 amino acids. The junction had 8 bases not matched to a gene; V was cut back by 2 bases and J by 10 bases. CDR1 is SGHAT, CDR2 FQNNGV, per germline. The sample comprised naive CD4+ T cells sorted from blood. Subset indicated: CD45RA+ positively selected. This TCR derives from a man between 25 and 39 years old in good health. The chain joins TRBV11-2 to TRBJ2-1; 7 nucleotides line up with TRBD1. CDR3 protein: CASSLSTGPGEQFF. CDR3 nucleotides: TGTGCCAGCAGCTTATCGACAGGGCCCGGGGAGCAGTTCTTC.